This TCR beta chain was identified during a study of blood T cell repertoires in COVID-19. Study-level background: COVID-19 samples from acute and convalescent phases originated in the United States, Italy and Spain. Nucleic acid was either cDNA or gDNA, and it came from T cells, B-cell-depleted T cells, or PBMCs.

The CDR3 runs 14 residues. CDR1 and CDR2 from the germline V gene are SGHRS and YFSETQ. V lost 4 bases, J lost 6 bases, and 14 bases lay in between. In the original analysis: Researchers report that nucleated cell counts were estimated from reference gene primer amplification. Only in-frame clones appear in the TCRdb table, and some are missing; sequencing was by immunoSEQ multiplex PCR. V and J calls and clone size are as listed in that table; D and trimming were resolved from the DNA. The sample lists around 260,000 clones, 86% seen once, with around 3.6% in the top ten. The chain couples TRBV5-1 to TRBJ2-1, with D possibly matching TRBD2 (7 bases). Sequenced material: peripheral blood. This TCR was recovered from a man in his late teens or twenties with active or convalescent COVID-19. The CDR3 nucleotides read TGCGCCAGCAGCCCGGGGAGGGGGGGCAATGAGCAGTTCTTC. Amino acid sequence: CASSPGRGGNEQFF.